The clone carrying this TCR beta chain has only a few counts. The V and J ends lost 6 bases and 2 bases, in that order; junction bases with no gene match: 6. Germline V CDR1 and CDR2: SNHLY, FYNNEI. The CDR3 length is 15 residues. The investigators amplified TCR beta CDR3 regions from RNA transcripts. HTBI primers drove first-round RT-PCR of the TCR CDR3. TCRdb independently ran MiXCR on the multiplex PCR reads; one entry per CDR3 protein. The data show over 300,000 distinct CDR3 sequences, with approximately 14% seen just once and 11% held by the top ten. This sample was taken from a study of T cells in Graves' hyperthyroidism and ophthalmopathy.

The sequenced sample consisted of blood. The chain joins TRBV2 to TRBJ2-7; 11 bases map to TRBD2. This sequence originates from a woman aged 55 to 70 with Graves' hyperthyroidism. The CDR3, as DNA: TGTGCCAGCAGGCCCAGACTAGCGGGAACCTACGAGCAGTACTTC. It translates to CASRPRLAGTYEQYF.